The entry below gives a single T cell receptor beta chain sequence along with its context. Its antigen is still unknown. The CDR3 end lies 3 residues beyond the end of the read and is filled in from the germline J gene. Other DNA sequences in this sample translate to the same CDR3. Some clones are missing from TCRdb's copy, which holds only in-frame ones; the method was immunoSEQ multiplex PCR. The counts give roughly 52,000 clones, none of them seen only once; 3% to 3.5% is held by the top ten. The CDR3 has 13 amino acids. Trimming pared 3 bases from V and 6 bases from J, leaving 9 bases between. The V gene's germline CDR1 is SEHNR and CDR2 FQNEAQ (reference sequence). This sample stems from a study of T cell clonality in common variable immunodeficiency. General study results and limits: CVID subjects had higher TCRbeta clonality than healthy controls, most marked in about a third.

The sequencing input was peripheral blood mononuclear cells. V usage is TRBV7-9 and J usage is TRBJ2-1, with D tentatively TRBD2 (5 bases). This TCR came from a person aged 18 to 69 in good health. Partial CDR3 DNA: TGTGCCAGCAGCTTGACGGGGAGCAATGAG. This codes for CASSLTGSNE. The CDR3 in full is CASSLTGSNEQFF.